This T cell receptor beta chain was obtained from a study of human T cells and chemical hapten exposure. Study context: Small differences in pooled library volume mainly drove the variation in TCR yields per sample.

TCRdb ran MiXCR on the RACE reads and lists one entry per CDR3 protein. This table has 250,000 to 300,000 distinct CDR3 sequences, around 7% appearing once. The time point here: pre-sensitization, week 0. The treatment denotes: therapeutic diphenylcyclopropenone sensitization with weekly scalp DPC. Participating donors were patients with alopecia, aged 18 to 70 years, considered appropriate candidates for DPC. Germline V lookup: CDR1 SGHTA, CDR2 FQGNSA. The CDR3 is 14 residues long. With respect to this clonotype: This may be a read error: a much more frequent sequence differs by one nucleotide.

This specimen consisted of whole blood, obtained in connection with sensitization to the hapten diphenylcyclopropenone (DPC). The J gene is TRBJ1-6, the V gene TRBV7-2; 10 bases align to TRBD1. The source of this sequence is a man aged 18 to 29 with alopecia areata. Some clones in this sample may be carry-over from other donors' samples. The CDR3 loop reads CVSSLEGQGTPLHF. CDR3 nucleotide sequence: TGTGTCAGCAGCTTAGAGGGACAGGGGACACCCCTCCACTTT. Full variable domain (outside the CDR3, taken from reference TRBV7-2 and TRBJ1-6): GAGVSQSPSNKVTEKGKDVELRCDPISGHTALYWYRQSLGQGLEFLIYFQGNSAPDKSGLPSDRFSAERTGGSVSTLTIQRTQQEDSAVYLCVSSLEGQGTPLHFGNGTRLTVT.